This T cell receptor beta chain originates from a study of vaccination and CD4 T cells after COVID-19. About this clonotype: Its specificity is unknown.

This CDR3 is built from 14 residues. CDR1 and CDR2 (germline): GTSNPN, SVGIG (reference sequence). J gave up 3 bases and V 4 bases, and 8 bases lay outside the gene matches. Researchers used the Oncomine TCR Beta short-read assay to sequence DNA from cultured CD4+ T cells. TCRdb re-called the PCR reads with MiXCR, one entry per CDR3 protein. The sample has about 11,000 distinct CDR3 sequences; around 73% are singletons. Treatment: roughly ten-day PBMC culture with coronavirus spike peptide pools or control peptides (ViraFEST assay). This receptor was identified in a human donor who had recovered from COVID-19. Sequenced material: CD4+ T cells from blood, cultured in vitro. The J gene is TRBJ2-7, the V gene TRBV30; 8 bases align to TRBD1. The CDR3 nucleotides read TGTGCCTGGAATCCCGGGACAGGAAACTACGAGCAGTACTTC. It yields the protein CAWNPGTGNYEQYF.